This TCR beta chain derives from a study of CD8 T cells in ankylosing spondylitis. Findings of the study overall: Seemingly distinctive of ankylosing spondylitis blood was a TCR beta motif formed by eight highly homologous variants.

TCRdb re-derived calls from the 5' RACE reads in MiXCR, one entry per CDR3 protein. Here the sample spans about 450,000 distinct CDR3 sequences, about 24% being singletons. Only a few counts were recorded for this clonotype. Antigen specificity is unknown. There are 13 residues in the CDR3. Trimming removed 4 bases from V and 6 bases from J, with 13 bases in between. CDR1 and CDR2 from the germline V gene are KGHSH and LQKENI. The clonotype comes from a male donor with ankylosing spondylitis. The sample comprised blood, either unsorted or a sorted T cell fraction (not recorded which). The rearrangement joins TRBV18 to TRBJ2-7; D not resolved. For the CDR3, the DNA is TGTGCCAGCTCACAATCCGAATCGGTCGAGCAGTACGTC. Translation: CASSQSESVEQYV.